The clone carrying this T cell receptor (beta chain) was seen a few times. The sample is drawn from a study of blood T cell repertoires in COVID-19. On the study more broadly: Both acute and convalescent COVID-19 samples were obtained from the United States, Italy and Spain. Sample material is recorded as cDNA or gDNA derived from T cells, B-cell-depleted T cells, or PBMCs.

The CDR3 has 15 residues. Germline V lookup: CDR1 LNHDA, CDR2 SQIVND (reference sequence). V shed 3 bases, J shed 0 bases, and the junction held 3 bases outside the gene matches. In the study's own analysis: Reference gene primer amplification yielded estimated nucleated cell counts. Data came from immunoSEQ multiplex PCR; TCRdb stores just in-frame clones and leaves some out. V, J and clone size derive from that table, while D and trimming were established from the DNA sequence. The sample records around 100,000 clones, 65% to 85% being singletons. This receptor was obtained from a man in his fifties or sixties with acute or convalescent COVID-19. Sequenced material: peripheral blood. This chain joins TRBV19 and TRBJ1-1; 8 nucleotides align to TRBD1. The CDR3 spells CASSMLRGLNTEAFF. CDR3 bases: TGTGCCAGTAGTATGCTCAGGGGGCTGAACACTGAAGCTTTCTTT.